The entry that follows covers one TCR beta chain sequence. Its antigen is not known. Deletions cut 7 bases from V and 0 bases from J, with 19 bases between. Germline-derived CDR1 and CDR2 are MDHEN and SYDVKM. The CDR3 covers 17 residues. Each patient's relapse followed autologous stem cell transplantation, and brentuximab vedotin exposure varied. The investigators isolated CD8+ T cells from thawed PBMCs using magnetic negative selection. Patients showed best responses of complete response, partial response or progressive disease. Data came from immunoSEQ multiplex PCR; TCRdb stores just in-frame clones and leaves some out. Of 25,000 to 30,000 clones detected, around 88% appear once; the ten largest clones hold approximately 6.3%. The sample originates from a study of PD-1 blockade in classical Hodgkin lymphoma. Study summary: Patients were administered nivolumab (3 mg/kg intravenously) every 2 weeks. Study-wide findings and caveats: Patients who began taking nivolumab under 1 year after ASCT were left out. Unlike CD8+ TCR diversity, which did not rise significantly by C4D1, CD4+ TCR diversity did.

The TCR comes from a human donor with classical Hodgkin lymphoma. The chain has TRBV28 and TRBJ1-3; D remains ambiguous. Specimen: CD8+ T cells from blood, collected at baseline. CDR3 protein: CASTPLDGAYSGNTIYF. In nucleotides, the CDR3 is TGTGCCAGCACACCTCTGGACGGCGCCTACTCTGGAAACACCATATATTTT.